The rows below give T cell receptor beta chains drawn from one sample of a study of read filtering for tumor transcriptome and immune sequencing. MiXCR was run by TCRdb on the reads, yielding one entry per CDR3 protein. The table shows fewer than 50,000 distinct CDR3 sequences, with roughly 13% occurring only once. Input material: a population of CD138-negative cells sorted from bone marrow. All receptors come from a donor at least 40 years old with multiple myeloma. Both conserved end residues are part of each CDR3. A D gene is named only where the DNA matches it firmly. Clone size, where shown, is once, few, many, or a class for clones that have expanded.

clone_size	v_call	d_call	j_call	cdr3_nt	cdr3_aa
many	TRBV2	NA	TRBJ2-2	TGTGCCAGCAGTTGGGGCACCGGGGAGCTGTTTTTT	CASSWGTGELFF
many	TRBV7-9	NA	TRBJ2-1	TGTGCCAGCAGCTTAGGTATAAAGGACAGCCCAGAGCAGTTCTTC	CASSLGIKDSPEQFF
many	TRBV20-1	TRBD2	TRBJ2-2	TGCAGTGCTAGAGACCGGACTAGCGGGAGTTCAACCGGGGAGCTGTTTTTT	CSARDRTSGSSTGELFF
many	TRBV20-1	TRBD1	TRBJ1-1	TGCAGTGCTAGAGTTGTTTGGCAGGGGGTAATGAACACTGAAGCTTTCTTT	CSARVVWQGVMNTEAFF
many	TRBV27	TRBD2	TRBJ2-7	TGTGCCAGCAGTCTGGGACTAGCGGGAGTTAACGAGCAGTACTTC	CASSLGLAGVNEQYF
many	TRBV7-8	NA	TRBJ2-7	TGTGCCAGCAGAGAACTAAGCTCCTACGAGCAGTACTTC	CASRELSSYEQYF
many	TRBV19	TRBD1	TRBJ2-7	TGTGCCAGTAGTCCGACCGGGACAGGACTCTACGAGCAGTACTTC	CASSPTGTGLYEQYF
many	TRBV4-3	TRBD1	TRBJ2-7	TGCGCCAGCAGCCGCACAGGGGGCAGGGACGAGCAGTACTTC	CASSRTGGRDEQYF
few	TRBV4-1	NA	TRBJ1-3	TGCGCCAGCAGCCGATCCGACAGGCCCGTGAGGGCTGGAAACACCATATATTTT	CASSRSDRPVRAGNTIYF
many	TRBV7-2	NA	TRBJ1-5	TGTGCCAGCAGCCCTTCGGATTATAGCAATCAGCCCCAGCATTTT	CASSPSDYSNQPQHF
many	TRBV10-3	NA	TRBJ2-1	TGTGCCATCAGTGCGGGGCAGAGGGGATACAATGAGCAGTTCTTC	CAISAGQRGYNEQFF
many	TRBV29-1	NA	TRBJ1-2	TGCAGCGTGGGAGCCGAAGATTATGGCTACACCTTC	CSVGAEDYGYTF
many	TRBV6-5	NA	TRBJ2-1	TGTGCCAGCAGTAGGGGAGGCTCCTACAATGAGCAGTTCTTC	CASSRGGSYNEQFF
many	TRBV4-3	TRBD1	TRBJ1-6	TGCGCCAGCAGCCAAGATTACGGGACAGGGTACTCACCCCTCCACTTT	CASSQDYGTGYSPLHF
many	TRBV12-5	NA	TRBJ1-5	TGTGCTAGTGGCCCGACAGCTAATCAGCCCCAGCATTTT	CASGPTANQPQHF
many	TRBV29-1	TRBD2	TRBJ2-2	TGCAGCGTTGAAGAGGGGACTAGTGGGGCCGGGGAGCTGTTTTTT	CSVEEGTSGAGELFF
NA	TRBV5-1	NA	TRBJ2-7	TGCGCCAGCAGCTTGGCGCAGGGGGGTTCCTACGAGCAGTACTTC	CASSLAQGGSYEQYF
many	TRBV10-3	NA	TRBJ2-5	TGTGCCATCAGTGAGTCTTCCGGAGAGGAGACCCAGTACTTC	CAISESSGEETQYF
many	TRBV29-1	NA	TRBJ2-3	TGCAGCGTTGGGTTCAGTGGGGAGGATACGCAGTATTTT	CSVGFSGEDTQYF
many	TRBV2	NA	TRBJ2-2	TGTGCCAGCAGAGTAGCGGAGAACACCGGGGAGCTGTTTTTT	CASRVAENTGELFF
many	TRBV14	NA	TRBJ2-3	TGTGCCAGCAGCCAAGATCTCGGGAGCGGATACACAGATACGCAGTATTTT	CASSQDLGSGYTDTQYF
many	TRBV13	NA	TRBJ2-1	TGTGCCAGCAGCTTACAATTAAATGAGCAGTTCTTC	CASSLQLNEQFF
many	TRBV29-1	TRBD2	TRBJ2-1	TGCAGCGTGAAGACTAGCGACAGGTACAATGAGCAGTTCTTC	CSVKTSDRYNEQFF
many	TRBV6-6	NA	TRBJ1-6	TGTGCCAGCAGTTCCCTGGGATCACCCCTCCACTTT	CASSSLGSPLHF
many	TRBV19	NA	TRBJ1-4	TGTGCCAGTAGTCGGGCATGGGAGGAAAAACTGTTTTTT	CASSRAWEEKLFF
many	TRBV30	NA	TRBJ1-1	TGTGCCTGGAGTGTACGTCGGGCGGCCACTGAAGCTTTCTTT	CAWSVRRAATEAFF